A single sample gave rise to the 25 T cell receptor beta chains below, sequenced in a study of shared clonotypes between healthy human individuals. Clones were sequenced by immunoSEQ multiplex PCR, and TCRdb holds only the in-frame ones, with some missing. In the table there are over a million clones, 70% to 80% of which are singletons. The material sequenced was memory CD4+ T cells from PBMCs. Indicated subset: CD45RA-negative fraction. The receptors were gathered from a man aged 18 to 29 in good health. Some clones in this sample may be carry-over from other donors' samples.

The chain links TRBV15 to TRBJ1-5; 8 bases agree with TRBD1. There are 16 residues in the CDR3. CDR1 is LNHNV and CDR2 is YYDKDF in the germline V gene (reference sequence). V gave up 4 bases and J gave up 1 base; unmatched junction bases: 6. CDR3 protein: CATSTRQGSSNQPQHF. In DNA, the CDR3 is TGTGCCACCAGCACCAGACAGGGGTCGAGCAATCAGCCCCAGCATTTT.

The V and J genes are TRBV18 and TRBJ2-7; D ambiguous. This CDR3 has 13 amino acids. Germline values: CDR1 KGHSH, CDR2 LQKENI. V gave up 3 bases and J gave up 7 bases, with 13 bases separating them. The DNA of the CDR3 is TGTGCCAGCTCACCCAGTTCTTCCGTAGAGCAGTACTTC. Encoded protein: CASSPSSSVEQYF.

On this clone itself: Different DNA sequences within this sample yield the same CDR3. This sequence joins TRBV7-2 and TRBJ1-3; no clear D. CDR1 and CDR2 from the germline V gene are SGHTA and FQGNSA. The ends were cut back, 1 base at V and 4 bases at J, with 8 bases in the middle. The CDR3 is made up of 14 amino acids. The DNA for the CDR3 is TGTGCCAGCAGCTTAGGGACGGTAGGAAACACCATATATTTT. Its translation is CASSLGTVGNTIYF. Using reference TRBV7-2 and TRBJ1-3 for the parts outside the CDR3, the full variable domain is GAGVSQSPSNKVTEKGKDVELRCDPISGHTALYWYRQSLGQGLEFLIYFQGNSAPDKSGLPSDRFSAERTGGSVSTLTIQRTQQEDSAVYLCASSLGTVGNTIYFGEGSWLTVV.

V and J are TRBV25-1 and TRBJ1-2; D unresolved. V lost 0 bases and J lost 7, with 6 bases in between. Germline CDR1 MGHDK, CDR2 SYGVNS. The CDR3 consists of 12 residues. The CDR3, as DNA: TGTGCCAGCAGTGAATATTTAAGTGGCTACACCTTC. Translation gives CASSEYLSGYTF.

This clone has only a few counts. This rearrangement joins TRBV10-3 to TRBJ2-1; 10 positions match TRBD2. The V gene end was trimmed by 4 bases and the J gene end by 8 bases; junction bases not matched to a gene: 8. CDR1 ENHRY and CDR2 SYGVKD come from the germline V gene. This CDR3 has 15 residues. The DNA of the CDR3 is TGTGCCATCAGTGCCCAGCGGGAGGGCGTCCATGAGCAGTTCTTC. This sequence encodes CAISAQREGVHEQFF.

In the case of this clone: In the same sample, other DNA sequences code for this CDR3. This chain joins TRBV30 and TRBJ1-6, with D possibly matching TRBD1 (5 bases). The V and J ends lost 1 base and 6 bases respectively, with 7 bases between them. CDR3 length: 13 residues. Germline V gene sequence: CDR1 GTSNPN, CDR2 SVGIG (reference sequence). The CDR3 reads CAWSGQGNSPLHF. CDR3 in DNA: TGTGCCTGGAGTGGGCAGGGTAATTCACCCCTCCACTTT.

This clone is a singleton in its sample. The chain couples TRBV7-2 to TRBJ2-5, with D possibly TRBD2 on 6 matching bases. The CDR3 is 13 residues long. The germline gives CDR1 SGHTA, CDR2 FQGNSA. V shed 7 bases and J shed 5 bases, with 14 bases lying between them. CDR3 loop: CASTPGRAETQYF. DNA for the CDR3: TGTGCCAGCACCCCCGGGAGAGCGGAGACCCAGTACTTC.

This clone was seen many times. This CDR3 is also generated by other DNA sequences in the sample. The chain couples TRBV7-3 to TRBJ2-5; 10 bases agree with TRBD1. The CDR3 has 14 residues. The germline V gene has CDR1 SGHTA and CDR2 FQGTGA. The junction had 2 bases not matched to a gene; V was cut back by 4 bases and J by 3 bases. This chain's CDR3 is CASSSGTGEETQYF. The CDR3 DNA reads as TGTGCCAGCAGCTCTGGGACAGGGGAAGAGACCCAGTACTTC.

V usage is TRBV9 and J usage is TRBJ1-4; D may be TRBD1 (5 bases). Germline lookup yields CDR1 SGDLS and CDR2 YYNGEE. Trimming shortened V by 2 bases and J by 6 bases, and 17 bases separated the two germline ends. The CDR3 is 16 amino acids. This chain's CDR3 is CASSVPLPGGDEKLFF. CDR3 DNA: TGTGCCAGCAGCGTTCCACTTCCGGGGGGAGATGAAAAACTGTTTTTT.

DNA for the CDR3: TGCAGTACTGCATATTACAATGAGCAGTTCTTC. This encodes CSTAYYNEQFF. The chain has TRBV20-1 and TRBJ2-1; D is uncertain. This CDR3 has 11 residues. Trimming left V 8 bases short and J 4 bases short, with 9 bases between. Germline CDR1 reads DFQATT; CDR2 reads SNEGSKA (reference sequence).

The V and J genes are TRBV6-4 and TRBJ2-1, with D perhaps being TRBD1 or TRBD2 (5 bases each). V shed 0 bases and J shed 10 bases, with 7 bases lying between them. The CDR3 spans 12 residues. Per the germline V gene, CDR1 is MRHNA and CDR2 is SNTAGT. CDR3 sequence: CASSDSRGEQFF. The CDR3 coding sequence is TGTGCCAGCAGTGACTCGAGGGGCGAGCAGTTCTTC.

The chain is built from TRBV5-1 and TRBJ2-7, with 7 nucleotides matching TRBD1. The germline gives CDR1 SGHRS, CDR2 YFSETQ. The length of the CDR3 is 15 residues. The V gene end was trimmed by 4 bases and the J gene end by 2 bases; junction bases not matched to a gene: 9. The CDR3 region has the DNA TGCGCCAGCAGCCAAGGGACAGCCTCTCCCTACGAGCAGTACTTC. Translation gives CASSQGTASPYEQYF.

This sequence joins TRBV4-2 and TRBJ1-1; 7 nucleotides match TRBD1. J was trimmed by 4 bases and V by 5 bases; bases with no gene match: 7. The CDR3 covers 14 residues. CDR1 is LGHNA, CDR2 YNFKEQ, per germline. Written as DNA, the CDR3 is TGTGCCAGCAGCGCAATCACAGGGGCCACTGAAGCTTTCTTT. Amino acids: CASSAITGATEAFF.

The chain is built from TRBV6-1 and TRBJ2-1; a weak D match, TRBD1 (7 bases). From germline, CDR1 is MNHNS and CDR2 SASEGT. This CDR3 region has 15 residues. The V end was cut by 8 bases, the J end by 10 bases, with 24 bases between. The CDR3 reads CASLVGTAGREEQFF. The DNA of the CDR3 is TGTGCCAGCCTGGTAGGGACAGCGGGTCGAGAGGAGCAGTTCTTC.

V gene TRBV7-2 combines with J gene TRBJ2-2; D unclear. This CDR3 has 16 amino acids. Germline V gene sequence: CDR1 SGHTA, CDR2 FQGNSA. Trimming stripped 2 bases from V and 6 bases from J, with 16 bases between. The CDR3 region is CASSLSYGLRSGELFF. The CDR3 nucleotides are TGTGCCAGCAGCTTATCGTACGGGCTGAGGTCCGGGGAGCTGTTTTTT.

This clone appeared a few times. Lacking the conserved final phenylalanine or tryptophan, this CDR3 likely reflects a read error. The DNA is omitted, as the CDR3 cannot be located on it reliably, and the CDR3 follows TCRdb's listing. CDR3 sequence: CAWSIWDRDEVL. The gene calls are TRBV30 and TRBJ1-1; the table assigns TRBD1, which was not confirmed against the DNA. The CDR3 is 12 residues long, ends included. CDR1 and CDR2 from the germline V gene are GTSNPN and SVGIG (reference sequence).

This clone was found a few times. The V call is TRBV9, the J call TRBJ2-3; 12 bases are shared with TRBD2. The V segment lost 4 bases and the J segment 4 bases; nucleotides outside the gene matches: 4. CDR1 and CDR2 (germline): SGDLS, YYNGEE. The CDR3 runs to 15 residues. CDR3 DNA sequence: TGTGCCAGCAGCCCCCTAGCGGGAGGGGCAGATACGCAGTATTTT. Translation gives CASSPLAGGADTQYF.

The chain joins TRBV7-3 to TRBJ1-1; D possibly corresponds to TRBD1 (5 bases). Trimming took 5 bases from V and 3 from J, leaving 10 bases between them. The germline CDR1 and CDR2 sequences are SGHTA and FQGTGA. The CDR3 extends over 13 amino acids. CDR3 in DNA: TGTGCCAGCAGCGCACAGACAGACACTGAAGCTTTCTTT. Translating it yields CASSAQTDTEAFF.

This clone showed up just a few times. The sample holds other DNA sequences that translate to the same CDR3. The chain has TRBV5-4 and TRBJ2-5; the match to TRBD1 covers 8 bases. The CDR3 spans 14 residues. Trimming at V came to 4 bases and at J to 2 bases, leaving 4 bases not matched to a gene. Looked up from germline, CDR1 is SGHNT and CDR2 is YYREEE (reference sequence). Written as DNA, the CDR3 is TGTGCCAGCAGCCCCACAGGGGGGCAAGAGACCCAGTACTTC. Protein: CASSPTGGQETQYF. Variable domain in full (rest from reference TRBV5-4 and TRBJ2-5): ETGVTQSPTHLIKTRGQQVTLRCSSQSGHNTVSWYQQALGQGPQFIFQYYREEENGRGNFPPRFSGLQFPNYSSELNVNALELDDSALYLCASSPTGGQETQYFGPGTRLLVL.

The DNA for the CDR3 is TGTGCCAGCAGACCCGGGACAGTTAATGAAAAACTGTTTTTT. It yields the protein CASRPGTVNEKLFF. The chain is built from TRBV6-5 and TRBJ1-4, with 7 bases fitting TRBD1. The CDR3 has 14 amino acids. V dropped 6 bases and J dropped 4; count of bases not matched to a gene: 5. CDR1 MNHEY and CDR2 SVGAGI come from the germline V gene.

This clone was seen a handful of times. The chain links TRBV28 to TRBJ2-1; 10 nucleotides match TRBD2. CDR3 size: 15 residues. With V trimmed by 2 bases and J by 5 bases, 3 bases remained unmatched. The germline V gene has CDR1 MDHEN and CDR2 SYDVKM. This CDR3 reads CASSLLAGDNNEQFF. The CDR3 DNA reads TGTGCCAGCAGTTTACTAGCGGGAGATAACAATGAGCAGTTCTTC.

The chain employs TRBV28 and TRBJ2-5, with D tentatively TRBD1 (6 bases). V gave up 7 bases and J gave up 6 bases, with 15 bases separating them. Looked up from germline, CDR1 is MDHEN and CDR2 is SYDVKM. CDR3 length: 13 amino acids. In nucleotides, the CDR3 is TGTGCCAGCACGGGTCCGGGACATCAGACCCAGTACTTC. As protein: CASTGPGHQTQYF.

The chain uses TRBV7-2 and TRBJ1-5; D uncertain. The CDR3 runs 15 residues. The germline V and J ends were trimmed by 4 bases and 0 bases, with 10 bases remaining between them. Per germline, CDR1 SGHTA and CDR2 FQGNSA. The CDR3 spells CASSSTPSSNQPQHF. CDR3 bases: TGTGCCAGCAGCTCGACACCCAGTAGCAATCAGCCCCAGCATTTT.

The chain recombines TRBV6-1 with TRBJ2-1; 8 bases fit TRBD2. CDR1 is MNHNS, CDR2 SASEGT, per germline. V trimming: 7 bases; J trimming: 6 bases; junction bases outside the gene matches: 11. CDR3 size: 15 residues. In DNA form, the CDR3 reads TGTGCCAGCACCGATGGTTCTAGCGGGCGCAATGAGCAGTTCTTC. Amino acid sequence: CASTDGSSGRNEQFF.

The genes are TRBV28 and TRBJ1-2; 8 nucleotides line up with TRBD1. The CDR3 sequence is 14 residues long. Germline CDR1 is MDHEN and CDR2 is SYDVKM. V shed 4 bases and J 7 bases; nucleotides not matched to a gene: 8. CDR3 coding DNA: TGTGCCAGCAGTTCTAGAACAGGGGGACGTGGCTACACCTTC. Protein: CASSSRTGGRGYTF.